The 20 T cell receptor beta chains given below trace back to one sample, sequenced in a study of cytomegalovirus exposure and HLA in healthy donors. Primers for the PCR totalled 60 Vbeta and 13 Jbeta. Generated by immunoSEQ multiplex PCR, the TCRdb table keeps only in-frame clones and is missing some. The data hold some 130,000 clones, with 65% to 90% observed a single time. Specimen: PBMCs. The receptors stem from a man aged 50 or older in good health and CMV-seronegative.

The CDR3 loop reads CASSSGLTYEQYF. CDR3 bases: TGTGCCAGCAGTAGCGGACTAACCTACGAGCAGTACTTC. The chain uses TRBV6-5 and TRBJ2-7, with D possibly being TRBD2 (6 bases). The V and J ends lost 5 bases and 2 bases respectively, with 10 bases between them. The CDR3 extends over 13 amino acids. CDR1 MNHEY and CDR2 SVGAGI come from the germline V gene.

CDR3 sequence (DNA): TGTGCCAGCAGGCGTTTTTCAACTAATGAAAAACTGTTTTTT. This sequence encodes CASRRFSTNEKLFF. This chain connects TRBV6-6 to TRBJ1-4, with D unresolved. The ends were cut back, 6 bases at V and 0 bases at J, with 8 bases in the middle. Germline CDR1 reads MNHNY; CDR2 reads SVGAGI (reference sequence). The CDR3 has 14 residues.

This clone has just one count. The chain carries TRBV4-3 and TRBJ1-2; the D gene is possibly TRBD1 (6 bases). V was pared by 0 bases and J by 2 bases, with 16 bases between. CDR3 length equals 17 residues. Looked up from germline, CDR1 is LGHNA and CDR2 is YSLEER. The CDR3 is CASSQDRLRGGNYGYTF. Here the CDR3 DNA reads TGCGCCAGCAGCCAAGATAGATTAAGGGGGGGCAACTATGGCTACACCTTC.

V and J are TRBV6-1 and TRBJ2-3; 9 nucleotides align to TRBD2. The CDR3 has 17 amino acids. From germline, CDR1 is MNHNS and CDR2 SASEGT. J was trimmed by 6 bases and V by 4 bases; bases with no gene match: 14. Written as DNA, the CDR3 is TGTGCCAGCAGTGTGACGATAGCGGGAGCCCTGGGTGATACGCAGTATTTT. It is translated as CASSVTIAGALGDTQYF.

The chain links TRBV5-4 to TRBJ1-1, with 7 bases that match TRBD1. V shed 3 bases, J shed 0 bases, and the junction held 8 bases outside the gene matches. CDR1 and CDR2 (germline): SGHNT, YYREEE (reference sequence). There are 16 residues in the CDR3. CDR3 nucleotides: TGTGCCAGCAGCTCAGCCGAGACAGGGATGAACACTGAAGCTTTCTTT. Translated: CASSSAETGMNTEAFF.

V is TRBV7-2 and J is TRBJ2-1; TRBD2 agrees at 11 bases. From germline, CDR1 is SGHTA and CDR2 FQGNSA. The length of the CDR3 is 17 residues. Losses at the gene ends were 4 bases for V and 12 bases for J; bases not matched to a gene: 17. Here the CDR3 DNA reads TGTGCCAGCAGCTCAAGCGGACTAGCGGGTGGGGGGGGATGGCAGTTCTTC. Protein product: CASSSSGLAGGGGWQFF.

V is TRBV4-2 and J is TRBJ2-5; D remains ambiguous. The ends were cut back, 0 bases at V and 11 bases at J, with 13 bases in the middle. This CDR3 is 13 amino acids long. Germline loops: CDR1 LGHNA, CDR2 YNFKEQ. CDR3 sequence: CASSQDLLLEQYF. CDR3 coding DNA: TGTGCCAGCAGCCAAGATCTACTTCTGGAGCAGTACTTC.

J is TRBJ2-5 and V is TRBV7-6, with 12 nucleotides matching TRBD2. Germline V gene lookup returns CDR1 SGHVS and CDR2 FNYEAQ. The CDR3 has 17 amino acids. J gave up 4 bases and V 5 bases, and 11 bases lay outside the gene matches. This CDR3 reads CASSKQAATSGGETQYF. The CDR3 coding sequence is TGTGCCAGCAGCAAACAAGCCGCGACTAGCGGGGGAGAGACCCAGTACTTC.

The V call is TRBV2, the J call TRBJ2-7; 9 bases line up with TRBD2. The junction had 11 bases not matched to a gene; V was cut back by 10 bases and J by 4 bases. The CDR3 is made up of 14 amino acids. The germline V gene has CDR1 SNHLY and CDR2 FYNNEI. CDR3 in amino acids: CAIASFLAGYEQYF. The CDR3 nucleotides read TGTGCCATCGCGAGTTTCCTAGCGGGGTACGAGCAGTACTTC.

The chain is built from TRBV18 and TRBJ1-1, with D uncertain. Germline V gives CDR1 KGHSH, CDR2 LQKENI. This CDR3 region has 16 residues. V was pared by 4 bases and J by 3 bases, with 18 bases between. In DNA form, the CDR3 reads TGTGCCAGCTCACGCGGTTTAAGGATGGGAGACACTGAAGCTTTCTTT. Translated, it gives CASSRGLRMGDTEAFF.

CDR3 bases: TGCAGCGGTGGGCAGTACTATGGCTACACCTTC. Its translation: CSGGQYYGYTF. The chain uses TRBV29-1 and TRBJ1-2; no reliable D call. This CDR3 has 11 residues. CDR1 and CDR2 from the germline V gene are SQVTM and ANQGSEA. Trimming shortened V by 7 bases and J by 3 bases, and 9 bases separated the two germline ends.

The chain's CDR3 is CASSFRGYTF. The CDR3 bases are TGTGCCAGCAGTTTTCGGGGCTACACCTTC. The chain carries TRBV6-1 and TRBJ1-2; D call uncertain. Per the germline V gene, CDR1 is MNHNS and CDR2 is SASEGT. Between the trimmed V and J ends, which lost 5 bases and 8 bases, there was a span of 6 bases. This CDR3 contains 10 residues.

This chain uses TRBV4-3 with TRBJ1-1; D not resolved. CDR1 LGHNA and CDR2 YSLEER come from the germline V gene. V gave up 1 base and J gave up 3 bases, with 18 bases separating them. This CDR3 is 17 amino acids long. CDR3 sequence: CASSQGLGRSEDTEAFF. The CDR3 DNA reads TGCGCCAGCAGCCAAGGGTTAGGCAGGTCGGAGGACACTGAAGCTTTCTTT.

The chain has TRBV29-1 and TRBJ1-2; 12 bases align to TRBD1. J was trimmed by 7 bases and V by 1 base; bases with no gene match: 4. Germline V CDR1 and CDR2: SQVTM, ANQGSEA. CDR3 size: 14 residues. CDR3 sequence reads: CSVEGDRGLRGYTF. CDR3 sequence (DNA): TGCAGCGTTGAAGGGGACAGGGGGCTTCGTGGCTACACCTTC. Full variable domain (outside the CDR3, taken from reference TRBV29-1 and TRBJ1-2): SAVISQKPSRDICQRGTSLTIQCQVDSQVTMMFWYRQQPGQSLTLIATANQGSEATYESGFVIDKFPISRPNLTFSTLTVSNMSPEDSSIYLCSVEGDRGLRGYTFGSGTRLTVV.

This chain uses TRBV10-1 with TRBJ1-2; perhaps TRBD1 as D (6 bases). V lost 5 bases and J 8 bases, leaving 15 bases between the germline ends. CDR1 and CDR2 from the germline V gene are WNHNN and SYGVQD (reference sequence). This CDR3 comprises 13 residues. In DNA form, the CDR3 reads TGCGCCAGCAGTCCATACAGGGCCGGAGGCTACACCTTC. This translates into CASSPYRAGGYTF.

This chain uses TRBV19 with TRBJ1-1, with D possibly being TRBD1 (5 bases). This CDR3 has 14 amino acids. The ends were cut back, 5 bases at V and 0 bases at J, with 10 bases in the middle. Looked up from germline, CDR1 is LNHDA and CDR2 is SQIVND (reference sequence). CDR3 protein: CASSHGTLNTEAFF. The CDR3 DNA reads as TGTGCCAGTAGTCACGGGACTCTGAACACTGAAGCTTTCTTT.

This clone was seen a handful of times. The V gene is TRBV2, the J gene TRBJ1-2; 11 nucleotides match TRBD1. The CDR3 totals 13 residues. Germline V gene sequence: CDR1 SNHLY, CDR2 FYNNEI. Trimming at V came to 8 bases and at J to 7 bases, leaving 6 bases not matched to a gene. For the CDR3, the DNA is TGTGCCAGCCTTGGACAGGGGGCGCTTGGCTACACCTTC. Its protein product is CASLGQGALGYTF.

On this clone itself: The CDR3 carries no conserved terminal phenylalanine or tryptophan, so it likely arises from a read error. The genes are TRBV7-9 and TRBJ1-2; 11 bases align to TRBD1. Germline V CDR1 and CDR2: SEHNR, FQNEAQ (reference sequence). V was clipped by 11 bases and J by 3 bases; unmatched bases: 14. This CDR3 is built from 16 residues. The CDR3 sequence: CAGTRDRGTLDYGYTV. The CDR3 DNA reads TGTGCCGGCACCCGGGACAGGGGGACCTTAGACTATGGCTACACCGTC.

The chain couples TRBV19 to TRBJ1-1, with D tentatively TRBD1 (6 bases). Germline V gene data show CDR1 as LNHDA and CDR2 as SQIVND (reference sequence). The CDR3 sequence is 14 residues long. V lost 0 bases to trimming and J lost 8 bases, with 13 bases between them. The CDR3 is CASSIDRGRGEAFF. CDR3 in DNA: TGTGCCAGTAGTATAGATCGGGGCAGGGGCGAAGCTTTCTTT. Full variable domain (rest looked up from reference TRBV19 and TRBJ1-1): DGGITQSPKYLFRKEGQNVTLSCEQNLNHDAMYWYRQDPGQGLRLIYYSQIVNDFQKGDIAEGYSVSREKKESFPLTVTSAQKNPTAFYLCASSIDRGRGEAFFGQGTRLTVV.

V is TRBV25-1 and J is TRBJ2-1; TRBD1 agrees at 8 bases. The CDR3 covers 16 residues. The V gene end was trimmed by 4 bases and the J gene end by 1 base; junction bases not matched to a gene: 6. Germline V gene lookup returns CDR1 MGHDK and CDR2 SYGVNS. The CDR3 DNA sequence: TGTGCCAGCAGTGGACAGGGGTTGAGTTCCTACAATGAGCAGTTCTTC. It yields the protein CASSGQGLSSYNEQFF.